These T cell receptor beta chains were read from a single sample in a study of blood T cell repertoires in COVID-19. Sequencing was performed with immunoSEQ multiplex PCR; in TCRdb, only in-frame clones are kept and a portion is missing. There are 90,000 to 120,000 clones in the sample; 69% occur only once, and approximately 5.9% lies in the top ten. The sample was peripheral blood. The receptors come from a man of 80 years or more with acute or convalescent COVID-19. CDR3s include the opening cysteine and the closing phenylalanine or tryptophan. The D gene is left open where the match is weak. Clone size, where shown, is once, few, many, or a class for clones that have expanded.

abundance	v_gene	j_gene	d_gene	CDR3nt	CDR3aa
.	TRBV11-2	TRBJ2-1	.	TGTGCCAGCAGCTTAAAGCGGGAGCAGTTCTTC	CASSLKREQFF
once	TRBV10-3	TRBJ2-7	TRBD2	TGTGCCATCGGTATTAGGCCGGAACCGGGACTAGACGAGCAGTACTTC	CAIGIRPEPGLDEQYF
few	TRBV5-1	TRBJ2-1	.	TGCGCCAGCAGCTTGAAGCCCCCGCCGTCCAATGAGCAGTTCTTC	CASSLKPPPSNEQFF
.	TRBV12-3/TRBV12-4	TRBJ2-7	.	TGTGCCAGCAGTTTATTATCTGAGGACGAGCAGTACTTC	CASSLLSEDEQYF
.	TRBV27	TRBJ2-5	TRBD1	TGTGCCAGCAAGCGACAGGGCCTTGACGAGACCCAGTACTTC	CASKRQGLDETQYF
.	TRBV2	TRBJ2-7	TRBD1	TGTGCCAGCAGTCGGTCAGGGGGCGAGCAGTACTTC	CASSRSGGEQYF
few	TRBV10-1	TRBJ1-6	TRBD1	TGCGCCAGCAGTGAAAGGACAGGATCACCCCTCCACTTT	CASSERTGSPLHF
.	TRBV5-5	TRBJ1-2	.	TGTGCCAGCAGCTTCCGACAGGTCGGCGGCTACACCTTC	CASSFRQVGGYTF
.	TRBV9	TRBJ1-6	.	TGTGCCAGCAGCACAGCTCTCTATAGTTCACCCCTCCACTTT	CASSTALYSSPLHF
.	TRBV5-1	TRBJ1-2	TRBD1	TGCGCCAGCAGCTCCGCACAGGGGAATCGGGGCTACACCTTC	CASSSAQGNRGYTF
.	TRBV6-5	TRBJ2-7	TRBD1	TGTGCCAGCATGGGACAGGGAAGCTCCTACGAGCAGTACTTC	CASMGQGSSYEQYF
.	TRBV28	TRBJ2-3	TRBD2	TGTGCCAGCAGTTCGTGGACTAGCGGTATCACTAGCACAGATACGCAGTATTTT	CASSSWTSGITSTDTQYF
.	TRBV29-1	TRBJ1-4	TRBD1	TGCAGCGTAGGGGCAGGGGGAAAGGAAAAACTGTTTTTT	CSVGAGGKEKLFF
once	TRBV28	TRBJ1-5	.	TGTGCCAGCAGTTCCAGGCTAAACAATCAGCCCCAGCATTTT	CASSSRLNNQPQHF
few	TRBV4-1	TRBJ2-1	.	TGCGCCAGCAGCCAAGATTGGGCGGGAAAGGGTGAGCAGTTCTTC	CASSQDWAGKGEQFF
.	TRBV18	TRBJ2-7	.	TGTGCCAGCTCACCATACAGGGTTTCCTTTAGGGAGCAGTACTTC	CASSPYRVSFREQYF